Listed below are T cell receptor beta chains from one sample, sequenced in a study of cytomegalovirus exposure and HLA in healthy donors. Only in-frame clones appear in the TCRdb table, and some are missing; sequencing was by immunoSEQ multiplex PCR. Altogether 90,000 to 150,000 clones are present, roughly 80% being singletons, with the ten largest covering about 5%. The sequenced sample was PBMCs. The receptor source for this set is a man between 50 and 59 years old in good health and CMV-seropositive. Both conserved end residues are part of each CDR3. Fields, in order: clone size, V gene, D gene, J gene, CDR3 protein, CDR3 DNA. A D gene is named only where the DNA matches it firmly. Some rows mark clone size as missing; the rest say once, few, many or name a class of expanded clone.

NA	TRBV10-3	NA	TRBJ1-5	CAISESGRTLSNQPQHF	TGTGCCATCAGTGAGTCGGGGAGGACTCTTAGCAATCAGCCCCAGCATTTT
NA	TRBV18	TRBD2	TRBJ2-1	CASSPRMPTSGIYNEQFF	TGTGCCAGCTCACCACGGATGCCGACTAGCGGGATATACAATGAGCAGTTCTTC
NA	TRBV2	TRBD2	TRBJ2-7	CASGTSGRYEQYF	TGTGCCAGCGGGACTAGCGGGAGGTACGAGCAGTACTTC
NA	TRBV5-6	NA	TRBJ2-1	CASRRDLRRVVF	TGTGCCAGCAGGCGGGACCTACGAAGGGTGGTCTTC
once	TRBV4-3	NA	TRBJ1-5	CASSQGGGTNQPQHF	TGCGCCAGCAGCCAAGGCGGGGGAACGAATCAGCCCCAGCATTTT
NA	TRBV5-1	NA	TRBJ2-5	CASRPGSQETQYF	TGCGCCAGCAGGCCCGGGTCACAAGAGACCCAGTACTTC
NA	TRBV10-3	TRBD1	TRBJ2-2	CAIRGDRVNTGELFF	TGTGCCATCAGGGGGGACAGGGTAAACACCGGGGAGCTGTTTTTT
few	TRBV5-6	NA	TRBJ2-7	CARPVREQYF	TGTGCCAGACCCGTGCGCGAGCAGTACTTC
NA	TRBV6-6	NA	TRBJ1-1	CASSYRLGGTEAFF	TGTGCCAGCAGTTACCGACTAGGCGGCACTGAAGCTTTCTTT
NA	TRBV10-2	NA	TRBJ2-7	CASIGIGEQYF	TGCGCCAGCATCGGGATCGGGGAGCAGTACTTC
once	TRBV7-9	NA	TRBJ1-1	CASSPYNQGTEAFF	TGTGCCAGCAGCCCTTACAACCAGGGGACTGAAGCTTTCTTT
NA	TRBV5-4	NA	TRBJ2-1	CASSFPAVEEQFF	TGTGCCAGCAGCTTCCCGGCGGTCGAGGAGCAGTTCTTC
NA	TRBV13	NA	TRBJ2-3	CASSLRDSHTQYF	TGTGCCAGCAGCCTCCGGGACTCCCATACGCAGTATTTT
NA	TRBV27	NA	TRBJ1-1	CASSQGFLQGLATEAFF	TGTGCCAGCAGCCAAGGTTTCCTGCAGGGGTTGGCCACTGAAGCTTTCTTT
NA	TRBV18	NA	TRBJ2-2	CASSPISGYTNTGELFF	TGTGCCAGCTCACCCATCTCGGGGTATACGAACACCGGGGAGCTGTTTTTT
NA	TRBV10-3	NA	TRBJ1-1	CAISNPLRGTAIGTEAFF	TGTGCCATCAGTAATCCCCTCCGGGGGACCGCGATAGGAACTGAAGCTTTCTTT
NA	TRBV4-2	NA	TRBJ2-3	CASSQDLLTDTQYF	TGTGCCAGCAGCCAAGATCTGTTGACAGATACGCAGTATTTT
NA	TRBV5-5	NA	TRBJ2-3	CASSSDRNTDTQYF	TGTGCCAGCAGCTCAGACAGGAACACAGATACGCAGTATTTT
NA	TRBV7-2	NA	TRBJ2-3	CASSLAQEDTQYF	TGTGCCAGCAGCTTAGCGCAGGAAGATACGCAGTATTTT
NA	TRBV4-2	NA	TRBJ1-2	CASSQDFTGGGGYTF	TGTGCCAGCAGCCAAGATTTTACGGGGGGAGGCGGCTACACCTTC
NA	TRBV2	NA	TRBJ1-6	CASSEERSDNSPLHF	TGTGCCAGCAGTGAGGAACGCAGCGACAATTCACCCCTCCACTTT
NA	TRBV18	NA	TRBJ1-6	CASSPTESSYNSPLHF	TGTGCCAGCTCACCAACAGAGAGCTCCTATAATTCACCCCTCCACTTT
NA	TRBV6-1	NA	TRBJ2-3	CASRRDFRADTQYF	TGTGCCAGCAGACGGGACTTCCGAGCAGATACGCAGTATTTT
NA	TRBV28	TRBD1	TRBJ1-4	CASSSGDRANEKLFF	TGTGCCAGCAGTTCGGGGGACAGAGCTAATGAAAAACTGTTTTTT
NA	TRBV29-1	TRBD1	TRBJ1-2	CSADGQGDYGYTF	TGCAGCGCCGACGGACAGGGGGACTATGGCTACACCTTC
NA	TRBV10-1	NA	TRBJ2-7	CASSESDGREQYF	TGCGCCAGCAGTGAAAGTGACGGCAGGGAGCAGTACTTC
NA	TRBV13	NA	TRBJ1-4	CASSLRITATNEKLFF	TGTGCCAGCAGCCTGCGAATAACTGCAACTAATGAAAAACTGTTTTTT
NA	TRBV5-6	TRBD1	TRBJ1-3	CASSLGQGAGNTIYF	TGTGCCAGCAGCCTGGGACAGGGGGCTGGAAACACCATATATTTT
NA	TRBV10-2	TRBD2	TRBJ2-6	CASSGGRAGANVLTF	TGCGCCAGCAGTGGGGGGAGGGCTGGGGCCAACGTCCTGACTTTC
NA	TRBV18	TRBD2	TRBJ2-7	CASSPGLAGGGNEQYF	TGTGCCAGCTCACCGGGACTAGCGGGAGGGGGAAACGAGCAGTACTTC
NA	TRBV7-8	TRBD1	TRBJ1-2	CASSLRTGDLYGYTF	TGTGCCAGCAGCTTAAGGACAGGGGATCTATATGGCTACACCTTC
NA	TRBV4-1	NA	TRBJ1-5	CASSQDVVVRNQPQRF	TGCGCCAGCAGCCAAGATGTCGTCGTCCGCAATCAGCCCCAGCGTTTT
NA	TRBV27	TRBD2	TRBJ2-1	CASSLSGLAFYNEQFF	TGTGCCAGCAGTTTATCGGGACTAGCCTTCTACAATGAGCAGTTCTTC
NA	TRBV7-2	NA	TRBJ1-2	CASSLAQGKGGYTF	TGTGCCAGCAGCTTAGCGCAGGGTAAAGGGGGCTACACCTTC
few	TRBV5-8	NA	TRBJ2-5	CASSYIGGRETQYF	TGTGCCAGCAGCTATATCGGGGGTCGGGAGACCCAGTACTTC
few	TRBV19	NA	TRBJ1-1	CASSISRLMNTEAFF	TGTGCCAGTAGTATTAGTAGACTTATGAACACTGAAGCTTTCTTT
few	TRBV18	NA	TRBJ2-7	CASSPVGLMGEQYF	TGTGCCAGCTCACCCGTTGGACTGATGGGGGAGCAGTACTTC
NA	TRBV5-4	NA	TRBJ1-2	CASSLDSHYGYTF	TGTGCCAGCAGCCTTGACAGCCACTATGGCTACACCTTC
few	TRBV6-1	NA	TRBJ2-7	CASLPEQGFSYEQYF	TGTGCCAGCCTGCCCGAACAGGGTTTTAGCTACGAGCAGTACTTC
NA	TRBV10-1	TRBD2	TRBJ2-1	CASSESMDGAGEQFF	TGCGCCAGCAGTGAGTCTATGGACGGAGCGGGGGAGCAGTTCTTC
NA	TRBV10-3	NA	TRBJ1-2	CAISELKQGQSGTSGYTF	TGTGCCATCAGTGAGTTAAAACAGGGCCAGTCGGGGACGAGTGGCTACACCTTC
NA	TRBV28	NA	TRBJ1-2	CASSSQGTYGYTF	TGTGCCAGCAGTTCCCAGGGGACCTATGGCTACACCTTC
few	TRBV4-1	NA	TRBJ1-4	CASSQGTRRVATNEKLFF	TGCGCCAGCAGCCAAGGGACCCGGCGGGTTGCAACTAATGAAAAACTGTTTTTT
few	TRBV7-8	TRBD2	TRBJ2-1	CASSLFSGGYNEQFF	TGTGCCAGCAGCCTATTTAGCGGGGGGTACAATGAGCAGTTCTTC
NA	TRBV6-1	NA	TRBJ1-6	CASSDGSGCHF	TGTGCCAGCAGTGATGGGTCAGGGTGCCACTTT